The 10 T cell receptor beta chains below all came from one sample that was sequenced in a study of blood T cells in healthy people across ages. Primed by a sample-barcoded 5' primer and a J-beta primer mix, a second PCR proceeded for 7 to 11 cycles. MiXCR, run by TCRdb on the 5' RACE reads, gives a single entry per CDR3 protein. The sample holds about 930,000 distinct CDR3 sequences, 25% to 30% seen once. The same data also went into a second study, on T cells of mothers and their children.

Sequenced sample: blood. The receptors originated from a woman in her thirties or forties in good health.

Many counts were recorded for this clonotype. The chain carries TRBV6-5 and TRBJ2-1, with TRBD1 matching 8 bases. V trimming: 6 bases; J trimming: 9 bases; junction bases outside the gene matches: 10. Germline V gene sequence: CDR1 MNHEY, CDR2 SVGAGI. The CDR3 is 14 residues long. This CDR3 is CASRLRPTGVEQFF. Written as DNA, the CDR3 is TGTGCCAGCAGGCTCCGGCCGACAGGGGTTGAGCAGTTCTTC.

In this sample, this clonotype turned up many times. J is TRBJ2-7 and V is TRBV5-1, with D perhaps matching TRBD1 (6 bases). This CDR3 is built from 12 residues. The V end was cut by 4 bases, the J end by 5 bases, with 10 bases between. Germline lookup yields CDR1 SGHRS and CDR2 YFSETQ. Here the CDR3 reads CASSNTGNEQYF. CDR3 bases: TGCGCCAGCAGCAACACAGGGAACGAGCAGTACTTC.

The chain joins TRBV4-2 to TRBJ1-6; D not resolved. Germline CDR1 is LGHNA and CDR2 is YNFKEQ. The CDR3 has 13 amino acids. Trimming took 0 bases from V and 9 from J, leaving 6 bases between them. Here the CDR3 DNA reads TGTGCCAGCAGCCAAGATAATAGTTCACCCCTCCACTTT. Protein sequence: CASSQDNSSPLHF.

The J gene is TRBJ2-1, the V gene TRBV6-2 or TRBV6-3; 12 nucleotides align to TRBD2. V lost 5 bases, J lost 12 bases, and 11 bases stayed unmatched. The CDR3 contains 15 residues. Germline lookup yields CDR1 MNHEY and CDR2 SVGEGT. The CDR3 loop reads CASSDLAGGTFRQFF. The CDR3 nucleotides are TGTGCCAGCAGTGACCTAGCGGGGGGGACCTTTAGGCAGTTCTTC.

The CDR3 sequence: CASSLESSTDTQYF. CDR3 DNA: TGTGCCAGCAGCTTAGAATCTAGCACAGATACGCAGTATTTT. The chain uses TRBV11-3 and TRBJ2-3; D not certain. The CDR3 extends over 14 amino acids. Germline CDR1 and CDR2: SGHNT and YENEEA. With 0 bases removed from V and 0 bases from J, the gap between germline ends came to 4 bases.

The table lists this clonotype with many counts. This chain uses TRBV24-1 with TRBJ1-4; tentatively, D is TRBD1 (5 bases). Germline assignment: CDR1 KGHDR and CDR2 SFDVKD. This CDR3 region has 16 residues. V was pared by 7 bases and J by 3 bases, with 17 bases between. Here the CDR3 reads CATRGGRLAANEKLFF. The CDR3 DNA sequence: TGTGCCACCAGGGGGGGACGCCTCGCGGCTAATGAAAAACTGTTTTTT.

The chain employs TRBV3-1 and TRBJ1-1; perhaps TRBD1 as D (6 bases). The ends were cut back, 5 bases at V and 1 base at J, with 11 bases in the middle. Germline lookup yields CDR1 LGHDT and CDR2 YNNKEL (reference sequence). The CDR3 is 14 amino acids. The CDR3: CASSTRQANTEAFF. CDR3 in DNA: TGTGCCAGCAGCACTCGACAGGCGAACACTGAAGCTTTCTTT.

The chain couples TRBV12-3 or TRBV12-4 to TRBJ1-5, with TRBD1 as a possible D gene (5 bases). The germline V and J ends were trimmed by 3 bases and 1 base, with 19 bases remaining between them. The CDR3 consists of 18 residues. CDR3 nucleotides: TGTGCCAGCAGTTTGTCGGGACCGGGGGTTAGGAGCAATCAGCCCCAGCATTTT. Amino acid sequence: CASSLSGPGVRSNQPQHF.

The rearrangement uses TRBV5-1 and TRBJ1-2; D may be TRBD1 (5 bases). V was cut by 4 bases and J by 0 bases, with 19 bases left in between. The CDR3 runs 17 residues. The germline V gene encodes CDR1 SGHRS and CDR2 YFSETQ. The CDR3 region has the DNA TGCGCCAGCAGCCCACTCTCGACAGAAGGGGCTAACTATGGCTACACCTTC. Its protein product is CASSPLSTEGANYGYTF.

This clonotype turned up a few times. V usage is TRBV7-9 and J usage is TRBJ1-3, with D tentatively TRBD1 (5 bases). The germline gives CDR1 SEHNR, CDR2 FQNEAQ (reference sequence). V lost 10 bases to trimming and J lost 2 bases, with 12 bases between them. The CDR3 runs 13 residues. This CDR3 reads CAIPRVPGNTIYF. The CDR3 nucleotides read TGTGCCATCCCCAGGGTACCTGGAAACACCATATATTTT.